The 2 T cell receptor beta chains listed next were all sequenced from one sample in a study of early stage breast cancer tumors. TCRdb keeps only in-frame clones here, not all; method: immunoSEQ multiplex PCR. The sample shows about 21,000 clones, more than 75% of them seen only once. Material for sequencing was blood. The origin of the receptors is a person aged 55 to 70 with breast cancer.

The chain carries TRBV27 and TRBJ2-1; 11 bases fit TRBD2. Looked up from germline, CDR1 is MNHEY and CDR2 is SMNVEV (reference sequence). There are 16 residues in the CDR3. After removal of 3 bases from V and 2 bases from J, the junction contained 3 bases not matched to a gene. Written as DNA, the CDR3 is TGTGCCAGCAGTTTCACACTAGCGGGAGCCTACAATGAGCAGTTCTTC. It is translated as CASSFTLAGAYNEQFF.

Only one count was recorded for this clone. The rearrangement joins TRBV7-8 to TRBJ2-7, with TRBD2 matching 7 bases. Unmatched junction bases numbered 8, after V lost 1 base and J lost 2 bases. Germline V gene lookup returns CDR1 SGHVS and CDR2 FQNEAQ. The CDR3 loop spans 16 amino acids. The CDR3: CASSLGSGGLPYEQYF. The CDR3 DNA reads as TGTGCCAGCAGCTTAGGATCGGGGGGTCTACCCTACGAGCAGTACTTC.